This TCR beta chain was identified during a study of cytomegalovirus exposure and HLA in healthy donors. Vbeta (60) and Jbeta (13) primers were used in the PCR. Using immunoSEQ multiplex PCR, the repertoire was profiled, and TCRdb retains in-frame clones only, with some absent. The table has about 150,000 clones, more than 70% seen once. With 5 bases clipped from V and 5 bases from J, the junction kept 9 bases outside the gene matches. The CDR3 runs to 15 residues. Germline CDR1 SGHTA, CDR2 FQGTGA. The material sequenced was PBMCs. The V call is TRBV7-3, the J call TRBJ2-1; 7 bases line up with TRBD1. The source of this sequence is a woman in her 40s in good health and CMV-seropositive. CDR3 in amino acids: CASSPRDSLNNEQFF. The DNA of the CDR3 is TGTGCCAGCAGCCCCCGGGACAGCCTTAACAATGAGCAGTTCTTC.